This T cell receptor beta chain appears in the sequencing data of a study of shared clonotypes between healthy human individuals. CD8 cells regarded as naive lacked CD45RO, were positively chosen for CCR7, and omitted terminally differentiated effector memory CD45RA+ cells. Study donors comprised healthy, HIV-negative adults devoid of recent acute infection or vaccination. The CDR3 is 15 residues long. V lost 3 bases and J lost 5, with 14 bases in between. Germline-derived CDR1 and CDR2 are PRHDT and FYEKMQ (reference sequence). The data were produced by immunoSEQ multiplex PCR, yet TCRdb's version contains in-frame clones alone and is incomplete. The sample yields some 800,000 clones, 85% to 95% seen once.

Sequencing was performed on naive CD8+ T cells sorted from blood. The receptor's source is a man aged 25-40 years in good health. The chain links TRBV13 to TRBJ2-4, with D maybe TRBD2 (6 bases). In DNA form, the CDR3 reads TGTGCCAGCAGCTTTACGGGACTGGGGGAAAACATTCAGTACTTC. Translated, it gives CASSFTGLGENIQYF.